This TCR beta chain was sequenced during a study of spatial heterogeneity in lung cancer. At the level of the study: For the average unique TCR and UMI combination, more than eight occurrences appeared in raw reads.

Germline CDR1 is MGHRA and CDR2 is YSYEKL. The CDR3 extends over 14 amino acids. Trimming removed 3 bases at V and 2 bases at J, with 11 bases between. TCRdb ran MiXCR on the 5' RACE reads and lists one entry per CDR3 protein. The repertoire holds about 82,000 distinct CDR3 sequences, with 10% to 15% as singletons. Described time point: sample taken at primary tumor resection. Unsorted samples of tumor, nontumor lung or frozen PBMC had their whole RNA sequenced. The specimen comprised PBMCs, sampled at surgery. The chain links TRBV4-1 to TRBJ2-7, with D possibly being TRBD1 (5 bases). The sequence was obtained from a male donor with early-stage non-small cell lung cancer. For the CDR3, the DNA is TGCGCCAGCAGCCACCCGACAGCTCCCTACGAGCAGTACTTC. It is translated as CASSHPTAPYEQYF.